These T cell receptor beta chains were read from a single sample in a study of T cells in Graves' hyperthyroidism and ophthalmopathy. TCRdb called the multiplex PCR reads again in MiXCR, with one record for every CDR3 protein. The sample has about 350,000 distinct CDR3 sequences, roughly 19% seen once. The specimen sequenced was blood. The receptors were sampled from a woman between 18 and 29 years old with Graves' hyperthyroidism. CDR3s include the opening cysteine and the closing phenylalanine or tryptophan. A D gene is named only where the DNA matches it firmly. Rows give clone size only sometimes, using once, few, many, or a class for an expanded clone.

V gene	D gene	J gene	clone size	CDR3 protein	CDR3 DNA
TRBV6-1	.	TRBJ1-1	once	CASSPRGARTEAFF	TGTGCCAGCAGCCCAAGGGGGGCGCGAACTGAAGCTTTCTTT
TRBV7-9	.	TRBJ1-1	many	CASSFPKAVMPFF	TGTGCCAGCAGCTTCCCGAAGGCAGTAATGCCTTTCTTT
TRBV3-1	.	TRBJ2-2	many	CASSRRSGGELFF	TGTGCCAGCAGCCGCCGTTCTGGCGGGGAGCTGTTTTTT
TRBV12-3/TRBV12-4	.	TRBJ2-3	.	CASSPPGITDTQYF	TGTGCCAGCAGCCCCCCGGGCATTACAGATACGCAGTATTTT
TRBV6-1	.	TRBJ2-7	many	CASRDGERQYF	TGTGCCAGCAGAGACGGTGAGAGACAGTACTTC
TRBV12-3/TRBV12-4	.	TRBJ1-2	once	CASSYSNNYGYTF	TGTGCCAGCAGTTACTCGAATAACTATGGCTACACCTTC
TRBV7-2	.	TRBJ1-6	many	CASTHRGSPLHF	TGTGCCAGCACCCACCGCGGGTCACCCCTCCACTTT
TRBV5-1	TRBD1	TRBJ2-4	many	CASSLLTGLDIQYF	TGCGCCAGCAGCCTACTGACAGGGTTAGACATTCAGTACTTC
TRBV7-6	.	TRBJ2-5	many	CASSPAGPWFGETQYF	TGTGCCAGCAGCCCCGCGGGGCCTTGGTTTGGAGAGACCCAGTACTTC
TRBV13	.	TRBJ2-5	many	CASSPVARGEETQYF	TGTGCCAGCAGCCCCGTCGCCCGGGGAGAAGAGACCCAGTACTTC
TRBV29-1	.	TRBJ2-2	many	CSVEVGGPGELFF	TGCAGCGTTGAAGTGGGGGGTCCCGGGGAGCTGTTTTTT
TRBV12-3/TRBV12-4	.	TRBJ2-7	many	CASSLRLGEEHEQYF	TGTGCCAGCAGTTTACGTCTCGGGGAGGAACACGAGCAGTACTTC
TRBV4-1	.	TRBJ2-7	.	CASSQGLGPYEQYF	TGCGCCAGCAGCCAAGGCCTGGGCCCCTACGAGCAGTACTTC
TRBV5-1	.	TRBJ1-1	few	CASSLQSAKPAFF	TGCGCCAGCAGCTTGCAATCGGCGAAGCCCGCTTTCTTT
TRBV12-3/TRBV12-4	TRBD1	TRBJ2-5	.	CASSLVPDRSQETQYF	TGTGCCAGCAGCTTAGTTCCGGACAGGTCTCAAGAGACCCAGTACTTC
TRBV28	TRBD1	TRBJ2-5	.	CASSPLGQGETQYF	TGTGCCAGCAGTCCCCTTGGACAGGGAGAGACCCAGTACTTC
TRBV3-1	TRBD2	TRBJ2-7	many	CASSQGVSGGYEQYF	TGTGCCAGCAGCCAAGGAGTTAGCGGGGGTTACGAGCAGTACTTC
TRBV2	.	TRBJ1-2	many	CASKTAANYGYTF	TGTGCCAGCAAAACAGCTGCTAACTATGGCTACACCTTC
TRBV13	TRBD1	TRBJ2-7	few	CASSLPGGYEQYF	TGTGCCAGCAGCTTACCAGGGGGCTACGAGCAGTACTTC
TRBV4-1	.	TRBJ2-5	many	CASSQEYPASETQYF	TGCGCCAGCAGCCAAGAATATCCCGCCTCGGAGACCCAGTACTTC
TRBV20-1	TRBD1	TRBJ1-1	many	CSAWGLGGLAEAFF	TGCAGTGCTTGGGGGTTAGGGGGCTTGGCTGAAGCTTTCTTT
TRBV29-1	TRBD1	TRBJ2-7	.	CSVARGSEDQYF	TGCAGCGTTGCCAGGGGGAGCGAGGATCAGTACTTC